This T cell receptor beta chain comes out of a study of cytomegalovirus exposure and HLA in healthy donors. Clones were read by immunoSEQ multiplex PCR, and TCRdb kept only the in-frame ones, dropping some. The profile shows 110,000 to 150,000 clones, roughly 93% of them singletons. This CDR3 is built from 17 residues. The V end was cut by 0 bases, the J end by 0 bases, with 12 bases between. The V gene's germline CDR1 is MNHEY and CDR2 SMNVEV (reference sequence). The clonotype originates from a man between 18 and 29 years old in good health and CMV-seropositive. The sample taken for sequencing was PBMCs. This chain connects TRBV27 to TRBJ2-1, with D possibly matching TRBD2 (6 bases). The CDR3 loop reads CASSLSSGVSSYNEQFF. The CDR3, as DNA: TGTGCCAGCAGTTTATCGTCGGGGGTCAGCTCCTACAATGAGCAGTTCTTC.